This TCR beta chain derives from a study of OX40 agonist ivuxolimab in advanced cancers. Study-wide background: Ivuxolimab doses were 0.01, 0.1, 0.3, 1.5, 3 or 10 mg/kg every 2 weeks. Study results and limitations: Some patients who did not respond also had low normalized T-cell clonal expansion. Compared with others, partial responders at 0.1-3.0 mg/kg displayed clonal expansion among the lowest.

As for this clone: Its antigen is not identified.

Repertoires were generated with immunoSEQ multiplex PCR, while TCRdb's copy carries only in-frame clones and drops some. The sample carries approximately 26,000 clones, roughly three quarters recorded once. The TCR comes from an adult with an advanced solid tumor such as melanoma, head and neck, liver or kidney cancer. This specimen consisted of CD4+ or CD8+ T cells sorted from blood, obtained in a trial of the OX40 agonist ivuxolimab.

CDR3 sequence (DNA): TGTGCCAGCAGCGACCAGGGAGTGGGAGTCTTGAGCGAGCAGTACTTC. Translated, it gives CASSDQGVGVLSEQYF. This chain links TRBV5-4 with TRBJ2-7; D tentatively reads TRBD1 or TRBD2 (5 bases each). The germline gives CDR1 SGHNT, CDR2 YYREEE (reference sequence). The CDR3 length is 16 residues. Trimming took 4 bases from V and 6 from J, leaving 23 bases between them.